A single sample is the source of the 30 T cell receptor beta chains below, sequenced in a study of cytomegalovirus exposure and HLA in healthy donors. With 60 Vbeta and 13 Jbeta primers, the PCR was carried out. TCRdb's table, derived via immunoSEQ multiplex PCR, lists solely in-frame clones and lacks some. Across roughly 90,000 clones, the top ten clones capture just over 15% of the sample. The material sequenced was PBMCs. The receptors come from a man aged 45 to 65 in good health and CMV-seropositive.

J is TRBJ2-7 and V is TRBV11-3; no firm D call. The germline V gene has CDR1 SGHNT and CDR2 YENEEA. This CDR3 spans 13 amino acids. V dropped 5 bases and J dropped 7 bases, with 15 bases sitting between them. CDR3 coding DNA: TGTGCCAGCAGCCTTCTCGGGTTTGGGGAGCAGTACGTC. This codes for CASSLLGFGEQYV.

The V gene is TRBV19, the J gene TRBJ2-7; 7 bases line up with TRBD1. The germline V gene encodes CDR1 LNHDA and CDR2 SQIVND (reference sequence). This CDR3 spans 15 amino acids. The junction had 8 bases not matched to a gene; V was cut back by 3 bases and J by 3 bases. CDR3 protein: CASSIGTVPGYEQYF. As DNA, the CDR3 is TGTGCCAGTAGTATTGGGACAGTGCCAGGCTACGAGCAGTACTTC.

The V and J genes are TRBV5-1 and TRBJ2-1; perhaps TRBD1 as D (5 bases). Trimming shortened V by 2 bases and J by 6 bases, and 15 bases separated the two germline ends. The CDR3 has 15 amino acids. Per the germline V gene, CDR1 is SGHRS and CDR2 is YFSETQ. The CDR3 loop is CASSLDSPLFNEQFF. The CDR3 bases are TGCGCCAGCAGCTTAGACAGCCCTTTATTCAATGAGCAGTTCTTC.

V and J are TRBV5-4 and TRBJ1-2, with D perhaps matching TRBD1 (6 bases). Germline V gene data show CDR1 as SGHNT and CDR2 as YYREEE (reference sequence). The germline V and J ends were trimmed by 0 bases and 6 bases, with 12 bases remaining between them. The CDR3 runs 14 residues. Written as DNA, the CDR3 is TGTGCCAGCAGCTTGGTAGGCGCAGGGGATGGCTACACCTTC. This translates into CASSLVGAGDGYTF.

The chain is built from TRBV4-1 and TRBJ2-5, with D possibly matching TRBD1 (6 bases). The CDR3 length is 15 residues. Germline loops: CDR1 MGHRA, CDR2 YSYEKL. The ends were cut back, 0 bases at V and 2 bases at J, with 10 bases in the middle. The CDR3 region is CASSQEWGHQETQYF. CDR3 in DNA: TGCGCCAGCAGCCAAGAGTGGGGGCATCAAGAGACCCAGTACTTC.

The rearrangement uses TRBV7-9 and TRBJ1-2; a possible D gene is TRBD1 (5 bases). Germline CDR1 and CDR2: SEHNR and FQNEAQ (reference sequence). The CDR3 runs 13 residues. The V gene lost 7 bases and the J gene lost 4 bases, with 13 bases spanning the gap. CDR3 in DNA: TGTGCCAGCACCACAGCCGGGGGCTATGGCTACACCTTC. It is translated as CASTTAGGYGYTF.

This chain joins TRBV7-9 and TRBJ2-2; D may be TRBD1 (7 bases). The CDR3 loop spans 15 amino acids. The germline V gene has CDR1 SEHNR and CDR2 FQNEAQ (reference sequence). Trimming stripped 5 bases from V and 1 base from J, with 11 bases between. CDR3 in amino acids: CASSRRGVNTGELFF. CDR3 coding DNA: TGTGCCAGCAGCCGCAGGGGGGTGAACACCGGGGAGCTGTTTTTT.

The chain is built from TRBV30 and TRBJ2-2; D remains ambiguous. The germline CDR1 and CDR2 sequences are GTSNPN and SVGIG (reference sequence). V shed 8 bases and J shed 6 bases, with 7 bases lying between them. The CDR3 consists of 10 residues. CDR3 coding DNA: TGTGCCGTTACTTCCGGGGAGCTGTTTTTT. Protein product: CAVTSGELFF. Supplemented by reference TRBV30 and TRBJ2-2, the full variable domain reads SQTIHQWPATLVQPVGSPLSLECTVEGTSNPNLYWYRQAAGRGLQLLFYSVGIGQISSEVPQNLSASRPQDRQFILSSKKLLLSDSGFYLCAVTSGELFFGEGSRLTVL.

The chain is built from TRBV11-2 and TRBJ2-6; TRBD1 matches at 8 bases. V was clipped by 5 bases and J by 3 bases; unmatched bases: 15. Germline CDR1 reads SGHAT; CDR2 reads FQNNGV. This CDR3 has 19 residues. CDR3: CASSRIWGRGRSGANVLTF. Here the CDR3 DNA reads TGTGCCAGCAGCCGTATATGGGGCAGGGGGCGTAGTGGGGCCAACGTCCTGACTTTC.

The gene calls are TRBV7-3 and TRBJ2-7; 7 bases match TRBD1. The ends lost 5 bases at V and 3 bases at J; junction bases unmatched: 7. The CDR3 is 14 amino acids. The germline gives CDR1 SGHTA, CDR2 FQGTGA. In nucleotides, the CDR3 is TGTGCCAGCAGCCCGGGACAGAACTTCTACGAGCAGTACTTC. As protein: CASSPGQNFYEQYF.

The CDR3 reads CASSAGQAINYGYTF. Written as DNA, the CDR3 is TGTGCCAGCAGCGCTGGACAGGCTATAAACTATGGCTACACCTTC. V gene TRBV7-2 combines with J gene TRBJ1-2; 7 bases are shared with TRBD1. The CDR3 covers 15 residues. V shed 5 bases, J shed 2 bases, and the junction held 8 bases outside the gene matches. Per germline, CDR1 SGHTA and CDR2 FQGNSA.

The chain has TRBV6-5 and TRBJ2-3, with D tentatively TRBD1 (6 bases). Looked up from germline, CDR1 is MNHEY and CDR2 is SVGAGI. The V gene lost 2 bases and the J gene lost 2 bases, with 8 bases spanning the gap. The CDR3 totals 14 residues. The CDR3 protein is CASSYGQYTDTQYF. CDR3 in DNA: TGTGCCAGCAGTTACGGACAGTACACAGATACGCAGTATTTT.

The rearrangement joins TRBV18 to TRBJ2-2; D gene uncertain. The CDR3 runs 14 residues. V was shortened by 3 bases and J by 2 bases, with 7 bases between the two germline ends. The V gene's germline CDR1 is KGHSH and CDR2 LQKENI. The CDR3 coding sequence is TGTGCCAGCTCACCTCCACTTAACACCGGGGAGCTGTTTTTT. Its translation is CASSPPLNTGELFF. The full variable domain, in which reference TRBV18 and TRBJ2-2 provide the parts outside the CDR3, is NAGVMQNPRHLVRRRGQEARLRCSPMKGHSHVYWYRQLPEEGLKFMVYLQKENIIDESGMPKERFSAEFPKEGPSILRIQQVVRGDSAAYFCASSPPLNTGELFFGEGSRLTVL.

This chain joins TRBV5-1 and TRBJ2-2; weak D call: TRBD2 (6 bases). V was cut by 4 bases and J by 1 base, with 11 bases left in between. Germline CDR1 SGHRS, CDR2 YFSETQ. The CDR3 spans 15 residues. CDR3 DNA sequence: TGCGCCAGCAGCCGGGACTCCTTGAACACCGGGGAGCTGTTTTTT. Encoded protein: CASSRDSLNTGELFF.

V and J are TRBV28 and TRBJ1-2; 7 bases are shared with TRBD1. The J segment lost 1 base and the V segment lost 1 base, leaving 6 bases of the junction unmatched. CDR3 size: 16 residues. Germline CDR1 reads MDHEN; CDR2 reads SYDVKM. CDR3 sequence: CASSLYVGTVNYGYTF. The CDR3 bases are TGTGCCAGCAGTTTATATGTTGGGACAGTTAACTATGGCTACACCTTC.

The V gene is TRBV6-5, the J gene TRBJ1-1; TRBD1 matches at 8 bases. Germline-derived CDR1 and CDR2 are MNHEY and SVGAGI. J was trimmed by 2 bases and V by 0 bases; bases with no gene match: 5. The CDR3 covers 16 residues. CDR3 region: CASSYSGTGLNTEAFF. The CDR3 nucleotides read TGTGCCAGCAGTTACTCCGGGACAGGATTAAACACTGAAGCTTTCTTT.

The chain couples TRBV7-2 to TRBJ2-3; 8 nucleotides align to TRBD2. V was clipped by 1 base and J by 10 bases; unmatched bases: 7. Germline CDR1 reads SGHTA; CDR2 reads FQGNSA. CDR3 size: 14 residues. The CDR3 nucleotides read TGTGCCAGCAGCTTAGAGGGTACGGGACTAGCGCAGTATTTT. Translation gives CASSLEGTGLAQYF.

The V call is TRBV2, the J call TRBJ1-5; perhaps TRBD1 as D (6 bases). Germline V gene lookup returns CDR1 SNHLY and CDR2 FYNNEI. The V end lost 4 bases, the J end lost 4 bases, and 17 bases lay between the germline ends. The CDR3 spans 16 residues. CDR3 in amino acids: CASSGRTDTGNQPQHF. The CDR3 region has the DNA TGTGCCAGCAGTGGACGGACAGACACTGGAAATCAGCCCCAGCATTTT.

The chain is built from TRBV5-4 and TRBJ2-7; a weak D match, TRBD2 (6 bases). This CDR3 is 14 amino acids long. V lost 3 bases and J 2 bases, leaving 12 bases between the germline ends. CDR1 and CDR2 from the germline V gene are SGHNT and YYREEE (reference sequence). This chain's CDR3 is CASSSTSIAYEQYF. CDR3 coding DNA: TGTGCCAGCAGCTCGACTAGTATCGCCTACGAGCAGTACTTC. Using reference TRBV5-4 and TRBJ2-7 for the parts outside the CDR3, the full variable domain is ETGVTQSPTHLIKTRGQQVTLRCSSQSGHNTVSWYQQALGQGPQFIFQYYREEENGRGNFPPRFSGLQFPNYSSELNVNALELDDSALYLCASSSTSIAYEQYFGPGTRLTVT.

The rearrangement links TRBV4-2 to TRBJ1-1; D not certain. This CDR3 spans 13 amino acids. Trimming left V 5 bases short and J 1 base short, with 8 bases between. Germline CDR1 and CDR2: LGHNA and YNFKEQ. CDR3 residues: CASSWGGNTEAFF. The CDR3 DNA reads TGTGCCAGCAGCTGGGGAGGGAACACTGAAGCTTTCTTT.

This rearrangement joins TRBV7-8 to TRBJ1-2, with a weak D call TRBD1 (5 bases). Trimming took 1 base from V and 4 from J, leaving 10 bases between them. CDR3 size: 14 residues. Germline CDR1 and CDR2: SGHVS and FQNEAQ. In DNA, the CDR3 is TGTGCCAGCAGCTTAGGGGGCAGGTCCTATGGCTACACCTTC. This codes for CASSLGGRSYGYTF.

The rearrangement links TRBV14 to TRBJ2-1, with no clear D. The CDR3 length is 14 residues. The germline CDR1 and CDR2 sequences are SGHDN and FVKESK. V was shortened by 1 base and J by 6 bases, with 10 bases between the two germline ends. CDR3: CASSQVLVGNEQFF. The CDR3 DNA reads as TGTGCCAGCAGCCAAGTCCTAGTTGGCAATGAGCAGTTCTTC. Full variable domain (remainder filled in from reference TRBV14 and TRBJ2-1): EAGVTQFPSHSVIEKGQTVTLRCDPISGHDNLYWYRRVMGKEIKFLLHFVKESKQDESGMPNNRFLAERTGGTYSTLKVQPAELEDSGVYFCASSQVLVGNEQFFGPGTRLTVL.

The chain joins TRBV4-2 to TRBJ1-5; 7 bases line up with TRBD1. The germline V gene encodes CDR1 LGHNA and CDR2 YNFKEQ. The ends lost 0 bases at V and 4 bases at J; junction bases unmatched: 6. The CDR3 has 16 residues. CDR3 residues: CASSQDQAGGNQPQHF. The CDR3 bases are TGTGCCAGCAGCCAAGACCAGGCAGGGGGAAATCAGCCCCAGCATTTT.

DNA for the CDR3: TGTGCCTGGGCTAGCGGGAGAAGAGGTACGCAGTATTTT. Translation gives CAWASGRRGTQYF. The chain employs TRBV30 and TRBJ2-3; 10 bases are shared with TRBD2. Trimming removed 5 bases from V and 8 bases from J; junction bases left unmatched: 7. Germline assignment: CDR1 GTSNPN and CDR2 SVGIG (reference sequence). The CDR3 extends over 13 amino acids.

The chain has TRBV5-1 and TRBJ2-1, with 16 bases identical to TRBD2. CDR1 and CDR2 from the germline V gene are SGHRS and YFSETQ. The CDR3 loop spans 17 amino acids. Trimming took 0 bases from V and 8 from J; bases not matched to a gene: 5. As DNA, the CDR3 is TGCGCCAGCAGCTTGGAGGGACTAGCGGGAGGGTTGGATGAGCAGTTCTTC. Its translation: CASSLEGLAGGLDEQFF.

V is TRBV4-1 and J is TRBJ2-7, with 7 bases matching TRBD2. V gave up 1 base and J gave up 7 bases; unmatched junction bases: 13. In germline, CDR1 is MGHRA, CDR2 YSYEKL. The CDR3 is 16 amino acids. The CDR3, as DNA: TGCGCCAGCAGCCAAGTTTGGCTAGCGGAACCTCGTGAGCAGTACTTC. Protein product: CASSQVWLAEPREQYF.

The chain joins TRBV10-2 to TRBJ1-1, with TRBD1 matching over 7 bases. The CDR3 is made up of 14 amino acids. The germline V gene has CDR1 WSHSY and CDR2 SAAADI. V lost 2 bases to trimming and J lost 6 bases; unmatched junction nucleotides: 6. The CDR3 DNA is TGCGCCAGCAGTGAGCCGACAGGGCGGGCTGAAGCTTTCTTT. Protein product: CASSEPTGRAEAFF.

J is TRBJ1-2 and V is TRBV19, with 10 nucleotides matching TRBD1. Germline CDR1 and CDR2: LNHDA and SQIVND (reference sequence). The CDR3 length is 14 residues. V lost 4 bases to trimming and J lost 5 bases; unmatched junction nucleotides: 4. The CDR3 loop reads CASSSRDRGYGYTF. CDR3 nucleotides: TGTGCCAGTAGTAGCCGGGACAGGGGATATGGCTACACCTTC.

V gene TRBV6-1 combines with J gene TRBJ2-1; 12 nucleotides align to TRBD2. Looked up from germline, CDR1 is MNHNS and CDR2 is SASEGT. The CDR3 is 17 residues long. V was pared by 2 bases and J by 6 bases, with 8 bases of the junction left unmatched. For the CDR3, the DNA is TGTGCCAGCAGTGAACCATGGACTAGCGGGAAATTCAATGAGCAGTTCTTC. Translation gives CASSEPWTSGKFNEQFF.

The CDR3 nucleotides read TGTGCCAGCTCACCAGACACAGGCGGGGGTCAGCCCCAGCATTTT. It is translated as CASSPDTGGGQPQHF. This chain links TRBV18 with TRBJ1-5; tentative D call: TRBD1 (5 bases). Germline values: CDR1 KGHSH, CDR2 LQKENI. This CDR3 is 15 amino acids long. Trimming pared 2 bases from V and 6 bases from J, leaving 14 bases between.